The TCR beta chain under discussion was sequenced for a study of technical replicates of blood from several donors. Libraries were prepared by immunoSEQ multiplex PCR; TCRdb keeps only in-frame clonotypes and omits some of them. Of about 57,000 clones in the sample, around 95% were seen once. This clone appeared many times. The sample taken for sequencing was PBMCs. This TCR derives from a human donor in good health. Some clones in this sample may be carry-over from other donors' samples.

CDR3 sequence: CASSRDSLAKNIQYF. CDR3 sequence (DNA): TGTGCCAGCAGCCGGGACAGTCTAGCCAAAAACATTCAGTACTTC. This sequence joins TRBV7-9 and TRBJ2-4, with 7 bases aligning to TRBD1. Germline V gene lookup returns CDR1 SEHNR and CDR2 FQNEAQ (reference sequence). The J segment lost 0 bases and the V segment lost 5 bases, leaving 4 bases of the junction unmatched. CDR3 size: 15 residues.